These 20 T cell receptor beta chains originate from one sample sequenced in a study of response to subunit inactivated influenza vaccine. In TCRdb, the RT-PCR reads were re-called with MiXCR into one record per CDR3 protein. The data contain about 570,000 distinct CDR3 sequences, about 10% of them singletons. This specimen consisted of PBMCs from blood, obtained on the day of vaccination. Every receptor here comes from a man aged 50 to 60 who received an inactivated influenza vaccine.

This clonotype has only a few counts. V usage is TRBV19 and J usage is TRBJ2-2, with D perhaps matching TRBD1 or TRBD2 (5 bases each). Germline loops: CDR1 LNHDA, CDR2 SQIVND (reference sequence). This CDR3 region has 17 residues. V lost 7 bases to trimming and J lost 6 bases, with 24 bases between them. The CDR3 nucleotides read TGTGCCAGTACCCAGACCCTCGTTTGGGGACGGGCCGGGGAGCTGTTTTTT. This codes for CASTQTLVWGRAGELFF.

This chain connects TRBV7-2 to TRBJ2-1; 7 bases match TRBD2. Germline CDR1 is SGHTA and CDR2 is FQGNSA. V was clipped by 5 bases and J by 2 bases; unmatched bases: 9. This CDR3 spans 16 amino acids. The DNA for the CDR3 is TGTGCCAGCAGCGCCGGGACGGGAGGAACCTACAATGAGCAGTTCTTC. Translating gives CASSAGTGGTYNEQFF.

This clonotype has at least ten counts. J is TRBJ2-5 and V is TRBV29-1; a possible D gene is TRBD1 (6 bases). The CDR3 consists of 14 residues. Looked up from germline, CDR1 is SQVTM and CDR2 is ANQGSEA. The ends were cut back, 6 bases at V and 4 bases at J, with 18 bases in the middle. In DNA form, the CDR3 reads TGCAGCGTGGATTACAAGCAGGGGAGAGAGACCCAGTACTTC. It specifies CSVDYKQGRETQYF. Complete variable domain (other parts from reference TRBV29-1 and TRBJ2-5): SAVISQKPSRDICQRGTSLTIQCQVDSQVTMMFWYRQQPGQSLTLIATANQGSEATYESGFVIDKFPISRPNLTFSTLTVSNMSPEDSSIYLCSVDYKQGRETQYFGPGTRLLVL.

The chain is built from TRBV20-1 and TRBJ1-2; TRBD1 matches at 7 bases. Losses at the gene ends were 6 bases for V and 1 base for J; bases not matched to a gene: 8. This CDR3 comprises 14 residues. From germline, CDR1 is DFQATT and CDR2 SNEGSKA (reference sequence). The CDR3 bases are TGCAGTGCCTCACGGGACAGCGATAACTATGGCTACACCTTC. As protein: CSASRDSDNYGYTF.

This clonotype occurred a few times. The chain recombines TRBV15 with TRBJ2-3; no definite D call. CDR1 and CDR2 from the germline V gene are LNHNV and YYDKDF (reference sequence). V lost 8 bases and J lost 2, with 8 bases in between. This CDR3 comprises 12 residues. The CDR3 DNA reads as TGTGCCACCGCCGTTTCCACAGATACGCAGTATTTT. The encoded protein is CATAVSTDTQYF.

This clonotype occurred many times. The CDR3 region is CASSRTYEQYF. CDR3 nucleotide sequence: TGTGCCAGCAGCCGGACCTACGAGCAGTACTTC. The gene calls are TRBV3-1 and TRBJ2-7; D is unresolved. V was shortened by 4 bases and J by 2 bases, with 3 bases between the two germline ends. The CDR3 is 11 amino acids. The V gene's germline CDR1 is LGHDT and CDR2 YNNKEL (reference sequence).

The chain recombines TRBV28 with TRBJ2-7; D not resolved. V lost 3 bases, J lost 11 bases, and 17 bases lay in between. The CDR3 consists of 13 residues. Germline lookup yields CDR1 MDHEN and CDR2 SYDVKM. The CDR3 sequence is CASSFTASGLEYF. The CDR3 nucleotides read TGTGCCAGCAGTTTTACAGCTTCTGGCCTTGAGTACTTC.

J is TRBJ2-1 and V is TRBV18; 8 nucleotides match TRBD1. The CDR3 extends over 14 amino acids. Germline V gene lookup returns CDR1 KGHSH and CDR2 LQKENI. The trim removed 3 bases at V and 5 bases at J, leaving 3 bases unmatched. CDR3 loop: CASSPLQGDNEQFF. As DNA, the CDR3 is TGTGCCAGCTCACCTCTACAGGGGGACAATGAGCAGTTCTTC. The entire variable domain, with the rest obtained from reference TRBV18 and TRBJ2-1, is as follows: NAGVMQNPRHLVRRRGQEARLRCSPMKGHSHVYWYRQLPEEGLKFMVYLQKENIIDESGMPKERFSAEFPKEGPSILRIQQVVRGDSAAYFCASSPLQGDNEQFFGPGTRLTVL.

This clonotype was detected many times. The CDR3 here is CASSPTTGGIYTGELFF. The CDR3 region has the DNA TGTGCCAGCTCACCAACTACAGGGGGCATTTACACCGGGGAGCTGTTTTTT. V usage is TRBV18 and J usage is TRBJ2-2, with 9 bases lining up with TRBD1. The CDR3 loop spans 17 amino acids. J gave up 3 bases and V 2 bases, and 7 bases lay outside the gene matches. CDR1 and CDR2 (germline): KGHSH, LQKENI.

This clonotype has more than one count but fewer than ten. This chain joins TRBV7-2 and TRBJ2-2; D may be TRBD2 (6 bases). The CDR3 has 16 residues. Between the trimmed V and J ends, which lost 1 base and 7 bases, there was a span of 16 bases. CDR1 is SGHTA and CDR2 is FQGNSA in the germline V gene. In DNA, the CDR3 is TGTGCCAGCAGCTTAGACTCACTAGCCCCCAGCGGGGAGCTGTTTTTT. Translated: CASSLDSLAPSGELFF.

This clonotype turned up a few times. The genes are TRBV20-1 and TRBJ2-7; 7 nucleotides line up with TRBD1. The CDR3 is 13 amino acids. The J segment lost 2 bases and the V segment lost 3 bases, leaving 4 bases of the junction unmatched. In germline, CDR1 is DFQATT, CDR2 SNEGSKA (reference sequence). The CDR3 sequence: CSARATGTYEQYF. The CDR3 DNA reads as TGCAGTGCTAGGGCGACAGGGACCTACGAGCAGTACTTC.

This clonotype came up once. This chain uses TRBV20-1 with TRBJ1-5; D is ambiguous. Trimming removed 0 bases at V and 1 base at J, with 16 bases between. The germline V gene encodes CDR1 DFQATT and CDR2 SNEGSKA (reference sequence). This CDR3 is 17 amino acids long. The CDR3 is CSARDSARSESNQPQHF. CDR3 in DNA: TGCAGTGCTAGAGATTCGGCCAGAAGTGAGAGCAATCAGCCCCAGCATTTT.

The CDR3 DNA sequence: TGTGCCATCAGAACAGACCCCCTGTCCGGGGCCAACGTCCTGACTTTC. Protein: CAIRTDPLSGANVLTF. The chain combines TRBV10-3 with TRBJ2-6; unclear D gene. The germline CDR1 and CDR2 sequences are ENHRY and SYGVKD. Trimming pared 6 bases from V and 4 bases from J, leaving 16 bases between. This CDR3 region has 16 residues.

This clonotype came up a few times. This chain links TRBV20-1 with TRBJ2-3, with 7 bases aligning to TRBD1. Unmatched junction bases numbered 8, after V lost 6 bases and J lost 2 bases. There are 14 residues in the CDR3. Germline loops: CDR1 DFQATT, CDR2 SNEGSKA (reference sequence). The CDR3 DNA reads TGCAGTGCCCTGGAAGGGACAGCCACAGATACGCAGTATTTT. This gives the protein CSALEGTATDTQYF.

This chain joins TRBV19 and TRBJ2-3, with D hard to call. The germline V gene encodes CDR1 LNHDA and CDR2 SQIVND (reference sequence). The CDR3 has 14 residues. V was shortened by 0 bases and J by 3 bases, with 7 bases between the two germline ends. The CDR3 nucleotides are TGTGCCAGTAGTATAGATCATCTAACAGATACGCAGTATTTT. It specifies CASSIDHLTDTQYF.

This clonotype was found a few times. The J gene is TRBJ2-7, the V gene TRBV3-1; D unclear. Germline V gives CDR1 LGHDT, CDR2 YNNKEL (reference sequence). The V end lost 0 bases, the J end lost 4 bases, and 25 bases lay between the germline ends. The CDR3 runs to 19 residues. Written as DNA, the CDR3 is TGTGCCAGCAGCCAAGATTTCAGTCGACTCCCCCCGCGAGCTTACGAGCAGTACTTC. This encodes CASSQDFSRLPPRAYEQYF.

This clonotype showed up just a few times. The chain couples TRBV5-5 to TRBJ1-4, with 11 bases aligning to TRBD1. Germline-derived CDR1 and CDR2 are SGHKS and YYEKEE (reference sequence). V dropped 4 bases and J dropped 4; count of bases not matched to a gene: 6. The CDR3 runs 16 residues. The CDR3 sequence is CASSPGQGGYNEKLFF. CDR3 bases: TGTGCCAGCAGCCCGGGACAGGGGGGATATAATGAAAAACTGTTTTTT.

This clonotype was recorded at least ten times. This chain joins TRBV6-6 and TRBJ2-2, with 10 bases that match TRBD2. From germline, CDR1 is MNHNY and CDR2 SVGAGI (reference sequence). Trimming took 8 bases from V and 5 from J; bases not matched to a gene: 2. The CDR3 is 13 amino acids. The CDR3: CASRAGGTGELFF. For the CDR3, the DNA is TGTGCCAGCCGAGCGGGGGGGACCGGGGAGCTGTTTTTT.

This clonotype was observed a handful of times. As DNA, the CDR3 is TGCGCCAGCAGCCCGAGCGGTCTCCACGAGCAGTACTTC. It translates to CASSPSGLHEQYF. The chain is built from TRBV4-1 and TRBJ2-7; maybe TRBD2 (5 bases). Trimming removed 4 bases at V and 5 bases at J, with 12 bases between. From germline, CDR1 is MGHRA and CDR2 YSYEKL. The CDR3 contains 13 residues.

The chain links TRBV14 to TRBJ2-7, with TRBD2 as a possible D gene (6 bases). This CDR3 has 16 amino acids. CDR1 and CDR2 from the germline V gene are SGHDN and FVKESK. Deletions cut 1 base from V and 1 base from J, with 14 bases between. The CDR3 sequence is CASSQALTSWSYEQYF. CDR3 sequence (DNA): TGTGCCAGCAGCCAAGCCCTGACTAGTTGGTCCTACGAGCAGTACTTC.